This TCR beta chain comes out of a study of CD8 T cells in Susac syndrome. RNA, at roughly 0.45 to 1 ug, was reverse transcribed with random hexamers. Using its own MiXCR run on the immunoSEQ multiplex PCR reads, TCRdb lists one record per CDR3 protein. The data hold 400,000 or so distinct CDR3 sequences, with 75% to 90% observed a single time. This clonotype turned up a few times. This TCR came from a human donor with multiple sclerosis. The sequenced sample consisted of CD8+ T cells from PBMCs.

DNA for the CDR3: TGTGCCAGCAGGCGCGACTATGGCTACACCTTC. Translation gives CASRRDYGYTF. The chain recombines TRBV5-4 with TRBJ1-2; D remains unclear. Deletions cut 5 bases from V and 3 bases from J, with 5 bases between. The CDR3 spans 11 residues. The germline V gene encodes CDR1 SGHNT and CDR2 YYREEE (reference sequence).